This is a list of T cell receptor beta chains from one sample in a study of shared clonotypes between healthy human individuals. Repertoires were generated with immunoSEQ multiplex PCR, while TCRdb's copy carries only in-frame clones and drops some. The sample contains hundreds of thousands of clones, around three quarters of which appear only once. What was sequenced was PBMCs. The receptors shown here come from a woman in her forties in good health. Some clones in this sample may be carry-over from other donors' samples. Each CDR3 is given with its conserved first and last residue. The D gene is left open where the match is weak. The size of a clone is reported for some rows only, either as once, few or many, or as a class for expanded clones.

d_call: TRBD2; j_call: TRBJ2-7; v_call: TRBV10-3; clone_size: -; cdr3_nt: TGTGCCATCAGTGAGTCGGGACTAGCCTACGAGCAGTACTTC; cdr3_aa: CAISESGLAYEQYF
d_call: TRBD1; j_call: TRBJ2-5; v_call: TRBV7-9; clone_size: -; cdr3_nt: TGTGCCAGCAGCCAGGGACAGAATCAGGGAGAGACCCAGTACTTC; cdr3_aa: CASSQGQNQGETQYF
d_call: -; j_call: TRBJ2-3; v_call: TRBV5-4; clone_size: -; cdr3_nt: TGTGCCAGCAGCTTTAAATGGGGAAGCGCAGATACGCAGTATTTT; cdr3_aa: CASSFKWGSADTQYF
d_call: TRBD1; j_call: TRBJ2-3; v_call: TRBV29-1; clone_size: -; cdr3_nt: TGCAGCGTTGATCGACAGGGATCGGATACGCAGTATTTT; cdr3_aa: CSVDRQGSDTQYF
d_call: TRBD1; j_call: TRBJ2-7; v_call: TRBV28; clone_size: -; cdr3_nt: TGTGCCAGCAGTCCCCTGAGACAGGGGAGATACGAGCAGTACTTC; cdr3_aa: CASSPLRQGRYEQYF
d_call: TRBD2; j_call: TRBJ2-7; v_call: TRBV7-2; clone_size: many; cdr3_nt: TGTGCCAGCAGCCTAATAGCGGGGTCCTACGAGCAGTACTTC; cdr3_aa: CASSLIAGSYEQYF
d_call: -; j_call: TRBJ2-1; v_call: TRBV2; clone_size: -; cdr3_nt: TGTGCCAGCAGTGGGGCGCGGGCGCCCTATGAGCAGTTCTTC; cdr3_aa: CASSGARAPYEQFF
d_call: -; j_call: TRBJ2-2; v_call: TRBV9; clone_size: -; cdr3_nt: TGTGCCAGCAGCGTGACCTCGGGTCCGGGTGAATGGGGTACCGGGGAGCTGTTTTTT; cdr3_aa: CASSVTSGPGEWGTGELFF
d_call: TRBD2; j_call: TRBJ2-1; v_call: TRBV10-3; clone_size: -; cdr3_nt: TGTGCCATCAGTGGCGGACTAGCGGGGACCTACAATGAGCAGTTCTTC; cdr3_aa: CAISGGLAGTYNEQFF
d_call: -; j_call: TRBJ2-1; v_call: TRBV10-3; clone_size: -; cdr3_nt: TGTGCCATCAGTGAGTCGGGGCCGAATCAGTTCTTC; cdr3_aa: CAISESGPNQFF
d_call: -; j_call: TRBJ2-7; v_call: TRBV7-9; clone_size: many; cdr3_nt: TGTGCCAGCAGCCGAAACTACGAGCAGTACTTC; cdr3_aa: CASSRNYEQYF
d_call: -; j_call: TRBJ2-3; v_call: TRBV29-1; clone_size: -; cdr3_nt: TGCAGCGTTAACGGGCCAACCGCGGATACGCAGTATTTT; cdr3_aa: CSVNGPTADTQYF
d_call: -; j_call: TRBJ2-3; v_call: TRBV4-2; clone_size: -; cdr3_nt: TGTGCCAGCAGCCAAGTAGCGGTTAGCACAGATACGCAGTATTTT; cdr3_aa: CASSQVAVSTDTQYF
d_call: TRBD2; j_call: TRBJ2-1; v_call: TRBV6-1; clone_size: -; cdr3_nt: TGTGCCAGCAGTGAAATGGGACTAGCGGGCTACAATGAGCAGTTCTTC; cdr3_aa: CASSEMGLAGYNEQFF
d_call: TRBD2; j_call: TRBJ2-7; v_call: TRBV5-3; clone_size: -; cdr3_nt: TGTGCCAGAAGCCGGAGGACTAGCGGGATCTCCTACGAGCAGTACTTC; cdr3_aa: CARSRRTSGISYEQYF
d_call: TRBD1; j_call: TRBJ1-5; v_call: TRBV19; clone_size: -; cdr3_nt: TGTGCCAGTACCAAGGCAGGGGGGAATCAGCCCCAGCATTTT; cdr3_aa: CASTKAGGNQPQHF
d_call: -; j_call: TRBJ2-3; v_call: TRBV7-9; clone_size: -; cdr3_nt: TGTGCCAGCAGCTTAGATGCCAGCTCCATCAGCACAGATACGCAGTATTTT; cdr3_aa: CASSLDASSISTDTQYF
d_call: -; j_call: TRBJ2-7; v_call: TRBV5-4; clone_size: -; cdr3_nt: TGTGCCAGCAGCCGGGACGGAAGCTACGAGCAGTACTTC; cdr3_aa: CASSRDGSYEQYF
d_call: -; j_call: TRBJ1-6; v_call: TRBV30; clone_size: -; cdr3_nt: TGTGCCTGGAACCCCTCCTCCTATTCACCCCTCCACTTT; cdr3_aa: CAWNPSSYSPLHF
d_call: TRBD1; j_call: TRBJ1-1; v_call: TRBV5-6; clone_size: -; cdr3_nt: TGTGCCAGCAGCTTCGGTACAGGGGTAGGTACTGAAGCTTTCTTT; cdr3_aa: CASSFGTGVGTEAFF
d_call: -; j_call: TRBJ2-7; v_call: TRBV5-4; clone_size: -; cdr3_nt: TGTGCCAGCAGCTTGGAAATAGGCTACGAGCAGTACTTC; cdr3_aa: CASSLEIGYEQYF
d_call: TRBD2; j_call: TRBJ2-4; v_call: TRBV7-3; clone_size: -; cdr3_nt: TGTGCCAGCAGCTCCACGACTAGCGGGAGGGCCGGGATTCAGTACTTC; cdr3_aa: CASSSTTSGRAGIQYF
d_call: -; j_call: TRBJ1-3; v_call: TRBV5-6; clone_size: -; cdr3_nt: TGTGCCAGCAGCTTCGTGGGGGGTTCTGGAAACACCATATATTTT; cdr3_aa: CASSFVGGSGNTIYF
d_call: TRBD1; j_call: TRBJ1-5; v_call: TRBV4-1; clone_size: few; cdr3_nt: TGCGCCAGCAGCCAGAGCAGGGGGCAGGGAAATCAGCCCCAGCATTTT; cdr3_aa: CASSQSRGQGNQPQHF
d_call: -; j_call: TRBJ2-5; v_call: TRBV7-9; clone_size: -; cdr3_nt: TGTGCCAGCAGCCGGACCGGGGGGACCCAGTACTTC; cdr3_aa: CASSRTGGTQYF
d_call: -; j_call: TRBJ1-5; v_call: TRBV19; clone_size: -; cdr3_nt: TGTGCCAGTAGTATCGGAATCGGTAATAGCAATCAGCCCCAGCATTTT; cdr3_aa: CASSIGIGNSNQPQHF
d_call: -; j_call: TRBJ2-1; v_call: TRBV21-1; clone_size: once; cdr3_nt: TGTGCCAGCAGCAAAGGAGCAGGTAAAGGGAACAATGAGCAGTTCTTC; cdr3_aa: CASSKGAGKGNNEQFF
d_call: -; j_call: TRBJ1-2; v_call: TRBV5-1; clone_size: -; cdr3_nt: TGCGCCAGCAGCCCGGAAGGAAACCGTAACTATGGCTACACATTC; cdr3_aa: CASSPEGNRNYGYTF
d_call: -; j_call: TRBJ2-7; v_call: TRBV7-2; clone_size: -; cdr3_nt: TGTGCCAGCAGCGTCTGGGGTTACGAGCAGTACTTC; cdr3_aa: CASSVWGYEQYF
d_call: -; j_call: TRBJ1-6; v_call: TRBV20-1; clone_size: -; cdr3_nt: TGCAGTGCTAGCCGGGATTCACCCCTCCACTTT; cdr3_aa: CSASRDSPLHF